Presented here are 17 T cell receptor beta chains from one specimen sequenced in a study of response to subunit inactivated influenza vaccine. TCRdb redid the calling of the RT-PCR reads with MiXCR, one entry per CDR3 protein. The sample holds over 400,000 distinct CDR3 sequences, roughly 13% seen once. Sequenced material: PBMCs from blood, taken around seven weeks after vaccination. These receptors all come from a man aged 45-65 years who received an inactivated influenza vaccine.

The chain uses TRBV20-1 and TRBJ1-4, with 7 bases that match TRBD1. The CDR3 is 15 residues long. Germline assignment: CDR1 DFQATT and CDR2 SNEGSKA (reference sequence). Trimming cost V 6 bases and J 6 bases; bases outside gene matches: 13. The CDR3 bases are TGCAGTGCCCTACGTTCTGGAGGGGGCTATGAAAAACTGTTTTTT. Translated: CSALRSGGGYEKLFF.

This clonotype was picked up a small number of times. This chain connects TRBV5-1 to TRBJ1-1; a weak D match, TRBD1 (6 bases). The CDR3 totals 15 residues. Per the germline V gene, CDR1 is SGHRS and CDR2 is YFSETQ. Trimming stripped 0 bases from V and 1 base from J, with 10 bases between. This CDR3 is CASSLDGQPNTEAFF. As DNA, the CDR3 is TGCGCCAGCAGCTTGGATGGACAGCCGAACACTGAAGCTTTCTTT.

A single count supports this clonotype. V usage is TRBV29-1 and J usage is TRBJ2-7, with 8 positions matching TRBD1. The length of the CDR3 is 13 residues. With 6 bases clipped from V and 5 bases from J, the junction kept 9 bases outside the gene matches. Germline V gene lookup returns CDR1 SQVTM and CDR2 ANQGSEA. The CDR3 loop reads CSVLRTGTHEQYF. The DNA for the CDR3 is TGCAGCGTACTTAGGACAGGGACCCACGAGCAGTACTTC.

This clonotype was recorded a few times. V is TRBV5-1 and J is TRBJ2-1; 11 bases map to TRBD2. CDR1 and CDR2 from the germline V gene are SGHRS and YFSETQ. Trimming cost V 0 bases and J 4 bases; bases outside gene matches: 18. The CDR3 length is 21 residues. CDR3 residues: CASSLEPKPSGGLNYYNEQFF. DNA for the CDR3: TGCGCCAGCAGCTTGGAGCCCAAGCCTAGCGGGGGGCTCAATTATTACAATGAGCAGTTCTTC.

The V call is TRBV5-1, the J call TRBJ2-2; 7 bases match TRBD1. CDR3 size: 14 residues. V was pared by 5 bases and J by 2 bases, with 3 bases of the junction left unmatched. Germline CDR1 is SGHRS and CDR2 is YFSETQ. The DNA of the CDR3 is TGCGCCAGCAGAACAGGGGATAACACCGGGGAGCTGTTTTTT. Translated, it gives CASRTGDNTGELFF.

This clonotype showed up many times. The V and J genes are TRBV5-1 and TRBJ1-1; no firm D call. The CDR3 sequence is 11 residues long. Germline V gene sequence: CDR1 SGHRS, CDR2 YFSETQ. V was cut by 0 bases and J by 8 bases, with 5 bases left in between. The chain's CDR3 is CASSLGREAFF. The CDR3 DNA reads TGCGCCAGCAGCTTGGGCAGGGAAGCTTTCTTT.

The gene calls are TRBV6-5 and TRBJ1-1, with unresolved D. The CDR3 is made up of 15 amino acids. V was clipped by 4 bases and J by 1 base, with 13 bases between them. The germline V gene has CDR1 MNHEY and CDR2 SVGAGI. The CDR3 protein is CASSSPRGWNTEAFF. The CDR3 DNA sequence: TGTGCCAGCAGTTCCCCGAGAGGTTGGAACACTGAAGCTTTCTTT.

This clonotype was counted a few times. V gene TRBV4-3 combines with J gene TRBJ2-5; tentative D call: TRBD1 (6 bases). Germline CDR1 is LGHNA and CDR2 is YSLEER. This CDR3 has 15 residues. Trimming stripped 4 bases from V and 1 base from J, with 13 bases between. CDR3 sequence (DNA): TGCGCCAGCAGCCCTACGACAGGTAGCCAAGAGACCCAGTACTTC. This codes for CASSPTTGSQETQYF.

There are a few counts of this clonotype. The rearrangement joins TRBV9 to TRBJ1-1, with D unresolved. CDR3 length equals 13 residues. Trimming cost V 3 bases and J 1 base, with 7 bases left between them. Germline CDR1 is SGDLS and CDR2 is YYNGEE. The CDR3, as DNA: TGTGCCAGCAGCGGAACACCGAACACTGAAGCTTTCTTT. It is translated as CASSGTPNTEAFF.

This clonotype was seen more than once but under ten times. This chain links TRBV10-3 with TRBJ2-5, with TRBD1 matching over 7 bases. This CDR3 is built from 13 residues. With V trimmed by 8 bases and J by 4 bases, 7 bases remained unmatched. Germline V gene data show CDR1 as ENHRY and CDR2 as SYGVKD. This chain's CDR3 is CAIGTGDGETQYF. CDR3 DNA: TGTGCCATCGGCACAGGGGACGGAGAGACCCAGTACTTC.

Only a few counts were recorded for this clonotype. The chain combines TRBV29-1 with TRBJ1-2; TRBD1 matches 12 bases. The V and J ends lost 5 bases and 4 bases, in that order; junction bases with no gene match: 20. Germline V gene sequence: CDR1 SQVTM, CDR2 ANQGSEA. The CDR3 sequence is 19 residues long. In nucleotides, the CDR3 is TGCAGCGTTCCATCCCCGAGGGGGGGACAGGGGGCCAGTGGCTATGGCTACACCTTC. Protein product: CSVPSPRGGQGASGYGYTF.

CDR3 loop: CANRPGQGTDTQYF. The CDR3 region has the DNA TGTGCTAATCGCCCGGGACAGGGCACAGATACGCAGTATTTT. The J gene is TRBJ2-3, the V gene TRBV7-9; TRBD1 aligns across 8 bases. Looked up from germline, CDR1 is SEHNR and CDR2 is FQNEAQ (reference sequence). The CDR3 runs to 14 residues.

This clonotype was seen more than once but under ten times. CDR3 DNA: TGCAGTGCGGGGACAGGGACCGCCGGGGAGCTGTTTTTT. Residues: CSAGTGTAGELFF. The rearrangement uses TRBV20-1 and TRBJ2-2; 9 bases match TRBD1. Losses at the gene ends were 6 bases for V and 6 bases for J; bases not matched to a gene: 5. Germline V gene lookup returns CDR1 DFQATT and CDR2 SNEGSKA (reference sequence). The CDR3 runs to 13 residues.

This clonotype was seen a handful of times. This rearrangement joins TRBV7-2 to TRBJ1-5, with D perhaps matching TRBD1 (6 bases). V was trimmed by 4 bases and J by 3 bases, leaving 13 bases between them. This CDR3 has 15 amino acids. Germline V gives CDR1 SGHTA, CDR2 FQGNSA. CDR3 nucleotide sequence: TGTGCCAGCAGCTCCGGGACAATTTTCAATCAGCCCCAGCATTTT. The encoded protein is CASSSGTIFNQPQHF.

The chain carries TRBV20-1 and TRBJ2-2; tentatively, D is TRBD2 (5 bases). Germline loops: CDR1 DFQATT, CDR2 SNEGSKA (reference sequence). The length of the CDR3 is 16 residues. Trimming pared 2 bases from V and 2 bases from J, leaving 15 bases between. This chain's CDR3 is CSARPLYGNNTGELFF. CDR3 nucleotide sequence: TGCAGTGCTAGACCCCTTTACGGGAATAACACCGGGGAGCTGTTTTTT.

This clonotype was counted a few times. V and J are TRBV20-1 and TRBJ2-7, with TRBD2 identical over 8 bases. V shed 2 bases and J 5 bases; nucleotides not matched to a gene: 5. This CDR3 contains 13 residues. CDR1 DFQATT and CDR2 SNEGSKA come from the germline V gene (reference sequence). The CDR3 is CSARRTGGNEQYF. DNA of the CDR3: TGCAGTGCTAGACGGACGGGAGGGAACGAGCAGTACTTC.

The chain employs TRBV7-6 and TRBJ2-7; 7 bases match TRBD2. Trimming took 3 bases from V and 0 from J; bases not matched to a gene: 8. Germline assignment: CDR1 SGHVS and CDR2 FNYEAQ. The CDR3 has 16 amino acids. DNA for the CDR3: TGTGCCAGCAGCTTGGGGGGAGGGTTGAGCTCCTACGAGCAGTACTTC. Translation: CASSLGGGLSSYEQYF.